There are a few counts of the clone carrying this TCR beta chain. Its matching antigen is unknown. The data were taken from a study of response to subunit inactivated influenza vaccine. Study results and limitations: After each seasonal influenza vaccination, few new T cells are recruited, the authors suggested.

MiXCR, run by TCRdb on the RT-PCR reads, gives a single entry per CDR3 protein. The sample lists hundreds of thousands of distinct CDR3 sequences; about 18% were seen once. The V gene's germline CDR1 is MNHEY and CDR2 SVGAGI. V was clipped by 2 bases and J by 5 bases; unmatched bases: 7. The CDR3 runs 15 residues. The sequences come from PBMCs from blood, collected roughly 5 days after vaccination. The chain links TRBV6-5 to TRBJ2-5; the match to TRBD2 covers 8 bases. The sequence derives from a man between 50 and 59 years old who received an inactivated influenza vaccine. CDR3 region: CASSYIPGRGETQYF. CDR3 coding DNA: TGTGCCAGCAGTTACATCCCCGGGAGGGGGGAGACCCAGTACTTC.